The 24 T cell receptor beta chains below were found in one sample sequenced in a study of OX40 agonist ivuxolimab in advanced cancers. TCRdb's table, derived via immunoSEQ multiplex PCR, lists solely in-frame clones and lacks some. The sample shows 44,000 or so clones, 88% of them seen only once. The sample was CD4+ or CD8+ T cells sorted from blood, taken in a trial of the OX40 agonist ivuxolimab. All receptors come from an adult with an advanced solid tumor such as melanoma, head and neck, liver or kidney cancer.

The V call is TRBV28, the J call TRBJ2-2; no definite D call. The CDR3 contains 15 residues. Germline CDR1 reads MDHEN; CDR2 reads SYDVKM. V was cut by 1 base and J by 5 bases, with 11 bases left in between. CDR3 DNA sequence: TGTGCCAGCAGTTTATACTCAACAGTTACCGGGGAGCTGTTTTTT. Residues: CASSLYSTVTGELFF. Based on the CDR3 plus reference TRBV28 and TRBJ2-2, the full variable domain is DVKVTQSSRYLVKRTGEKVFLECVQDMDHENMFWYRQDPGLGLRLIYFSYDVKMKEKGDIPEGYSVSREKKERFSLILESASTNQTSMYLCASSLYSTVTGELFFGEGSRLTVL.

The chain recombines TRBV7-3 with TRBJ2-1, with D possibly called TRBD1 or TRBD2 (5 bases each). The CDR3 totals 14 residues. Germline loops: CDR1 SGHTA, CDR2 FQGTGA. The ends were cut back, 2 bases at V and 6 bases at J, with 11 bases in the middle. The CDR3 DNA is TGTGCCAGCAGCTTATCCGGGGCGGGCAATGAGCAGTTCTTC. Its translation is CASSLSGAGNEQFF.

This clone came up once. The chain joins TRBV12-5 to TRBJ1-2; TRBD1 agrees at 12 bases. Looked up from germline, CDR1 is LGHNT and CDR2 is FRNRAP. CDR3 length equals 14 residues. V lost 7 bases to trimming and J lost 7 bases; unmatched junction nucleotides: 7. For the CDR3, the DNA is TGTGCTAGTGCCTTGGGACAGGGGGCGTCTGGCTACACCTTC. Residues: CASALGQGASGYTF.

V is TRBV18 and J is TRBJ2-1, with D perhaps TRBD1 (6 bases). Germline V gives CDR1 KGHSH, CDR2 LQKENI. V lost 3 bases, J lost 4 bases, and 10 bases lay in between. The CDR3 contains 14 residues. CDR3 in DNA: TGTGCCAGCTCACCCCCGGACAGATACAATGAGCAGTTCTTC. It specifies CASSPPDRYNEQFF.

This clone is medium-sized by share. CDR3 DNA sequence: TGTGCCAGCGGTTTGGGTCGAGGCTACACCTTC. Protein product: CASGLGRGYTF. This chain joins TRBV6-1 and TRBJ1-2; D call uncertain. This CDR3 contains 11 residues. With 8 bases removed from V and 8 bases from J, the gap between germline ends came to 12 bases. CDR1 MNHNS and CDR2 SASEGT come from the germline V gene.

This chain connects TRBV7-9 to TRBJ2-5; D remains ambiguous. Germline-derived CDR1 and CDR2 are SEHNR and FQNEAQ (reference sequence). Trimming pared 2 bases from V and 5 bases from J, leaving 6 bases between. CDR3 length: 12 residues. CDR3 protein: CASSLSLETQYF. CDR3 nucleotides: TGTGCCAGCAGCTTATCGTTGGAGACCCAGTACTTC.

The V call is TRBV5-1, the J call TRBJ2-3; D ambiguous. CDR3 length: 15 residues. In germline, CDR1 is SGHRS, CDR2 YFSETQ. Trimming took 7 bases from V and 0 from J, leaving 15 bases between them. The CDR3: CASASLRFSTDTQYF. The CDR3 nucleotides read TGCGCCAGCGCCTCGTTAAGGTTTAGCACAGATACGCAGTATTTT.

The gene calls are TRBV9 and TRBJ2-3; D might be TRBD2 (5 bases). Trimming took 0 bases from V and 2 from J, leaving 13 bases between them. The CDR3 loop spans 16 amino acids. The germline V gene encodes CDR1 SGDLS and CDR2 YYNGEE. CDR3 in amino acids: CASSVGPRGYTDTQYF. The CDR3 region has the DNA TGTGCCAGCAGCGTAGGGCCCCGAGGGTACACAGATACGCAGTATTTT.

This chain joins TRBV14 and TRBJ2-1, with 7 bases that match TRBD1. The CDR3 runs 14 residues. Trimming took 0 bases from V and 7 from J; bases not matched to a gene: 3. Germline-derived CDR1 and CDR2 are SGHDN and FVKESK. CDR3 bases: TGTGCCAGCAGCCAAGACCAGACAGGGAATGAGCAGTTCTTC. It yields the protein CASSQDQTGNEQFF.

The J gene is TRBJ1-3, the V gene TRBV28; D is ambiguous. Germline V gene sequence: CDR1 MDHEN, CDR2 SYDVKM. The CDR3 has 15 amino acids. Trimming took 3 bases from V and 0 from J, leaving 9 bases between them. As DNA, the CDR3 is TGTGCCAGCAGTTTGTCAGGAAACTCTGGAAACACCATATATTTT. Translated, it gives CASSLSGNSGNTIYF.

V usage is TRBV19 and J usage is TRBJ2-3; D is perhaps TRBD2 (6 bases). CDR3 size: 15 residues. From germline, CDR1 is LNHDA and CDR2 SQIVND (reference sequence). The V end lost 3 bases, the J end lost 0 bases, and 10 bases lay between the germline ends. The CDR3 loop is CASSINRGSTDTQYF. CDR3 nucleotides: TGTGCCAGTAGTATCAACCGGGGGAGCACAGATACGCAGTATTTT. Variable domain in full (rest from reference TRBV19 and TRBJ2-3): DGGITQSPKYLFRKEGQNVTLSCEQNLNHDAMYWYRQDPGQGLRLIYYSQIVNDFQKGDIAEGYSVSREKKESFPLTVTSAQKNPTAFYLCASSINRGSTDTQYFGPGTRLTVL.

The chain uses TRBV12-5 and TRBJ2-7, with TRBD2 matching over 13 bases. There are 18 residues in the CDR3. The V gene end was trimmed by 2 bases and the J gene end by 1 base; junction bases not matched to a gene: 8. CDR1 LGHNT and CDR2 FRNRAP come from the germline V gene. CDR3 DNA: TGTGCTAGTGGTTTGTCCCGGACTAGCGGGAGTACGTCCTACGAGCAGTACTTC. Amino acids: CASGLSRTSGSTSYEQYF.

The chain is built from TRBV28 and TRBJ2-5; possible D gene TRBD2, 6 bases. Germline V lookup: CDR1 MDHEN, CDR2 SYDVKM. The ends were cut back, 8 bases at V and 2 bases at J, with 12 bases in the middle. This CDR3 has 13 amino acids. The CDR3 loop is CASLNGGQETQYF. The CDR3 bases are TGTGCCAGCCTTAACGGGGGACAAGAGACCCAGTACTTC.

The chain carries TRBV19 and TRBJ1-2; TRBD1 agrees at 11 bases. V was pared by 4 bases and J by 7 bases, with 11 bases of the junction left unmatched. This CDR3 has 16 residues. Germline-derived CDR1 and CDR2 are LNHDA and SQIVND (reference sequence). The CDR3 region has the DNA TGTGCCAGTAGTAGCCGTCGAGCCGGGACAGGGGGTGGCTACACCTTC. Protein product: CASSSRRAGTGGGYTF.

J is TRBJ1-1 and V is TRBV30, with 7 bases fitting TRBD1. V lost 7 bases to trimming and J lost 5 bases; unmatched junction nucleotides: 4. CDR3 length: 11 amino acids. Germline lookup yields CDR1 GTSNPN and CDR2 SVGIG (reference sequence). CDR3 coding DNA: TGTGCCTCAGGGGGGAGGACTGAAGCTTTCTTT. Translation: CASGGRTEAFF.

The DNA for the CDR3 is TGTGCCAGCAGCTTGGGGCGCGGGGGAAATGAGCAGTTCTTC. It yields the protein CASSLGRGGNEQFF. V gene TRBV5-5 combines with J gene TRBJ2-1, with 7 bases fitting TRBD2. The germline V gene has CDR1 SGHKS and CDR2 YYEKEE (reference sequence). V lost 0 bases and J lost 7; bases outside the gene matches: 4. The CDR3 loop spans 14 amino acids.

The rearrangement joins TRBV2 to TRBJ2-7; 8 bases are shared with TRBD2. This CDR3 region has 14 residues. V shed 8 bases, J shed 1 base, and the junction held 7 bases outside the gene matches. Germline loops: CDR1 SNHLY, CDR2 FYNNEI. DNA of the CDR3: TGTGCCAGCCTGCGCCAGCGGGAGTCCTACGAGCAGTACTTC. It yields the protein CASLRQRESYEQYF.

V usage is TRBV5-4 and J usage is TRBJ2-1; tentatively, D is TRBD1 or TRBD2 (5 bases each). Per germline, CDR1 SGHNT and CDR2 YYREEE (reference sequence). V dropped 5 bases and J dropped 5 bases, with 14 bases sitting between them. The CDR3 extends over 14 amino acids. The chain's CDR3 is CASSPSGGNNEQFF. In DNA, the CDR3 is TGTGCCAGCAGTCCCAGTGGGGGTAACAATGAGCAGTTCTTC.

The chain employs TRBV7-9 and TRBJ2-5, with a possible D match to TRBD2 (5 bases). Germline values: CDR1 SEHNR, CDR2 FQNEAQ (reference sequence). The CDR3 spans 14 residues. With 5 bases removed from V and 3 bases from J, the gap between germline ends came to 13 bases. CDR3 coding DNA: TGTGCCAGCAGCCCCTCGCCGGGGAAAGAGACCCAGTACTTC. It translates to CASSPSPGKETQYF.

This clone appeared once. The chain uses TRBV9 and TRBJ2-3, with 15 bases lining up with TRBD2. This CDR3 is 16 amino acids long. Germline V gene data show CDR1 as SGDLS and CDR2 as YYNGEE. J lost 5 bases, V lost 4 bases, and 5 bases had no gene match. This CDR3 reads CASSPGLAGGQDTQYF. The CDR3 nucleotides read TGTGCCAGCAGCCCAGGACTAGCGGGGGGGCAAGATACGCAGTATTTT.

This clone was seen just once. V and J are TRBV6-6 and TRBJ1-1; no clear D. CDR1 is MNHNY, CDR2 SVGAGI, per germline (reference sequence). The CDR3 has 12 amino acids. V was cut by 3 bases and J by 5 bases, with 7 bases left in between. The CDR3: CASSYKETEAFF. The CDR3 bases are TGTGCCAGCAGTTATAAGGAAACTGAAGCTTTCTTT.

This clone was counted a single time. V usage is TRBV5-4 and J usage is TRBJ2-4; 8 bases agree with TRBD2. The ends lost 4 bases at V and 5 bases at J; junction bases unmatched: 11. The CDR3 contains 16 residues. The germline CDR1 and CDR2 sequences are SGHNT and YYREEE (reference sequence). The CDR3 DNA reads as TGTGCCAGCAGCAAGATCCCCGGGACTAGGGAAAACATTCAGTACTTC. Its translation: CASSKIPGTRENIQYF.

The CDR3 DNA follows: TGTGCCAGCAGCTTAATGGCTAGCGGGGGCCTTTACAATGAGCAGTTCTTC. Translated: CASSLMASGGLYNEQFF. The chain has TRBV7-3 and TRBJ2-1; 10 nucleotides agree with TRBD2. Germline loops: CDR1 SGHTA, CDR2 FQGTGA. The CDR3 has 17 residues. The trim removed 1 base at V and 4 bases at J, leaving 7 bases unmatched.

This chain links TRBV2 with TRBJ2-1; D is uncertain. The CDR3 has 15 amino acids. Trimming pared 0 bases from V and 0 bases from J, leaving 6 bases between. The germline CDR1 and CDR2 sequences are SNHLY and FYNNEI. The CDR3, as DNA: TGTGCCAGCAGTGAAGCCGACTTCTCCTACAATGAGCAGTTCTTC. Amino acid sequence: CASSEADFSYNEQFF.